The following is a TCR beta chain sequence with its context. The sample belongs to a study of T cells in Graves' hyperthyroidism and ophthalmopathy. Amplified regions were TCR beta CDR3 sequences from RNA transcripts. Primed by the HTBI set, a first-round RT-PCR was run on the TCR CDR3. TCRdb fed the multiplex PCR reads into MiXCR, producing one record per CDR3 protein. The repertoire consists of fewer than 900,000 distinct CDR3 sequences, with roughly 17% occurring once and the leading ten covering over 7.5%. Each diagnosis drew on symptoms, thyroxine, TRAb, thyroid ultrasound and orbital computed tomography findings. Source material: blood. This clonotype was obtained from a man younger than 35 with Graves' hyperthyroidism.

The CDR3 DNA is TGCAGTGCTAGAGATCGAGAACTATACAATGAGCAGTTCTTC. Amino acid sequence: CSARDRELYNEQFF. V is TRBV20-1 and J is TRBJ2-1; unclear D gene. The CDR3 consists of 14 residues. The germline CDR1 and CDR2 sequences are DFQATT and SNEGSKA (reference sequence). Trimming took 0 bases from V and 4 from J, leaving 10 bases between them.